The T cell receptor beta chain under discussion was sequenced for a study of cytomegalovirus exposure and HLA in healthy donors. Assay used: immunoSEQ multiplex PCR; TCRdb lists only in-frame clones, some missing. The table shows 150,000 to 200,000 clones, with 89% occurring only once. V shed 7 bases and J 2 bases; nucleotides not matched to a gene: 7. This CDR3 region has 14 residues. Germline V gene data show CDR1 as KGHSH and CDR2 as LQKENI. Material for sequencing was PBMCs. The TCR originated in a woman younger than 35 in good health and CMV-seropositive. The J gene is TRBJ2-7, the V gene TRBV18, with 8 bases aligning to TRBD1. The CDR3 bases are TGTGCCAGCTTACGGGACAGGAATACCTACGAGCAGTACTTC. As protein: CASLRDRNTYEQYF.